Listed below are T cell receptor beta chains from one sample, sequenced in a study of human T cells and chemical hapten exposure. TCRdb analysed the RACE reads with MiXCR anew, one entry per CDR3 protein. The sample holds 200,000 to 300,000 distinct CDR3 sequences; approximately 8.4% are singletons and the top ten take around 2.5%. This material consisted of whole blood, taken in connection with sensitization to the hapten diphenylcyclopropenone (DPC). The receptors were sampled from a woman aged 40 to 55 with alopecia areata. Some clones in this sample may be carry-over from other donors' samples. Each CDR3 is given with its conserved first and last residue. A D gene is named only where the DNA matches it firmly. Expanded clones get a size class; other rows say once, few or many, or leave the size out.

d_call	j_call	v_call	clone_size	cdr3_aa
.	TRBJ2-2	TRBV12-3/TRBV12-4	.	CASSLLRVDTGELFF
TRBD1	TRBJ1-4	TRBV18	.	CASSPGQGGTNEKLFF
TRBD2	TRBJ2-1	TRBV29-1	many	CSVEDLMAGGYEQFF
TRBD1	TRBJ2-7	TRBV10-3	many	CAISGVQGAHEQYF
TRBD2	TRBJ2-7	TRBV6-2/TRBV6-3	few	CASTPWRGSSYEQYF
.	TRBJ2-1	TRBV21-1	.	CASSKGQGGILTYNEQFF
TRBD2	TRBJ2-5	TRBV4-3	.	CASSQGLAGVRETQYF
TRBD1	TRBJ2-7	TRBV5-4	.	CASSLAGTGDHEQYF
.	TRBJ1-5	TRBV18	.	CASPPDRQANQPQHF
.	TRBJ2-3	TRBV6-2/TRBV6-3	many	CASSFTRSRGRTDTQYF
TRBD2	TRBJ2-4	TRBV11-1	few	CASAPNRLSGRPGRVAKNIQYF
TRBD1	TRBJ1-4	TRBV30	.	CAWSPKDRGDEKLFF
.	TRBJ1-3	TRBV4-1	.	CASSQGSRFGNTIYF
TRBD2	TRBJ2-1	TRBV29-1	.	CSATRTSGSLDEQFF
TRBD1	TRBJ1-2	TRBV5-1	.	CASRPGTDGFYGYTF
.	TRBJ1-5	TRBV4-2	.	CASSQDPSGVNQPQHF
TRBD1	TRBJ1-1	TRBV4-1	.	CASSQARTGASTEAFF
.	TRBJ2-7	TRBV27	few	CASTYYSYEQYF
TRBD2	TRBJ2-1	TRBV6-5	many	CASSYTGGGYNEQFF
.	TRBJ2-1	TRBV6-5	.	CASMVLRQANEQFF
.	TRBJ2-7	TRBV7-9	.	CATNGRSSYEQYF
.	TRBJ1-5	TRBV27	few	CASPRWGVCSNQPQHF
TRBD1	TRBJ1-1	TRBV7-3	many	CASSATGDNTEAFF
.	TRBJ2-7	TRBV2	few	CASSDETYEQYF
.	TRBJ1-6	TRBV30	.	CAWNGAARNSPLHF
.	TRBJ1-3	TRBV4-2	few	CASSREGGLNTIYF
.	TRBJ2-7	TRBV21-1	many	CASSKSTGTYEQYF
.	TRBJ2-1	TRBV12-3/TRBV12-4	few	CASRFTVGGSEQFF
.	TRBJ1-2	TRBV2	.	CASSVLQAANYGYTF
.	TRBJ1-5	TRBV18	few	CASSPSLDQPQHF
TRBD1	TRBJ2-7	TRBV24-1	few	CATSDTGTGGWNEQYF
.	TRBJ2-3	TRBV3-1	few	CASSLSWGTDTQYF
.	TRBJ2-1	TRBV28	few	CASRPPLDSLAQFF
TRBD1	TRBJ2-7	TRBV20-1	many	CSARGPGGPGVNEQYF
TRBD2	TRBJ2-3	TRBV7-9	.	CASSRLAGDTQYF
.	TRBJ2-1	TRBV29-1	many	CSAGTPEQFF
.	TRBJ2-7	TRBV29-1	few	CSVELIGVYEQYF
TRBD1	TRBJ2-7	TRBV20-1	.	CSARSGQGRSNEQYF
.	TRBJ2-7	TRBV4-3	few	CASSQVNNAYEQYF
TRBD1	TRBJ1-2	TRBV12-3/TRBV12-4	.	CASSLRGQGRTGYTF
.	TRBJ2-1	TRBV20-1	few	CSAKGPLTGEQFF
.	TRBJ2-3	TRBV19	few	CASRMEDRTDTQYF
TRBD1	TRBJ1-5	TRBV7-9	.	CASSLAGTGLQPQHF
.	TRBJ1-2	TRBV7-2	few	CASSLDRAPNYGYTF
TRBD2	TRBJ2-1	TRBV4-1	.	CASSHISGSWNEQFF
.	TRBJ2-1	TRBV6-5	.	CASSYREQGWDEQFF
TRBD1	TRBJ2-3	TRBV7-2	.	CASGRQGADTQYF
.	TRBJ1-4	TRBV12-3/TRBV12-4	.	CASSLNVGKLFF
.	TRBJ2-5	TRBV3-1	many	CASSLQGLGETQYF
TRBD2	TRBJ2-2	TRBV7-2	many	CASSWGGLAGGGTGELFF
.	TRBJ2-7	TRBV5-1	few	CASSASSRRPFYEQYF
TRBD2	TRBJ2-3	TRBV20-1	few	CSANIPTSGSSDTQYF
.	TRBJ2-7	TRBV27	few	CASSRAGSSYEQYF
.	TRBJ1-1	TRBV28	.	CASSRHTTDNTEAFF
.	TRBJ2-1	TRBV7-8	few	CASVAGKINEQFF
.	TRBJ2-7	TRBV10-3	.	CASSSRTSYEQYF
.	TRBJ2-3	TRBV29-1	.	CSVDTEPATDTQYF
TRBD1	TRBJ1-5	TRBV28	many	CASRLLGGQGYQPQHF
.	TRBJ2-1	TRBV12-3/TRBV12-4	few	CASSLFQGAEQFF